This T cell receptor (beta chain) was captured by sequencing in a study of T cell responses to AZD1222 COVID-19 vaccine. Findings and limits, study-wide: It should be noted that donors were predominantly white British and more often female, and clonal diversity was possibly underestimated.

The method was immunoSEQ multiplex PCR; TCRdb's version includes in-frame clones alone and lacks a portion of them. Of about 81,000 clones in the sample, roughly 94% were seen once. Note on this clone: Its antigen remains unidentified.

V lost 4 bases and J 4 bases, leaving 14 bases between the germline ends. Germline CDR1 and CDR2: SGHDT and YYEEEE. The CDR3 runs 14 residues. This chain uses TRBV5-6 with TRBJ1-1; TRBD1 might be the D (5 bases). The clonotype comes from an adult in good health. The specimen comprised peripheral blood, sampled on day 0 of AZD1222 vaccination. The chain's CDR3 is CASSPGVGLTEAFF. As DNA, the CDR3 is TGTGCCAGCAGCCCGGGGGTGGGTCTCACTGAAGCTTTCTTT.